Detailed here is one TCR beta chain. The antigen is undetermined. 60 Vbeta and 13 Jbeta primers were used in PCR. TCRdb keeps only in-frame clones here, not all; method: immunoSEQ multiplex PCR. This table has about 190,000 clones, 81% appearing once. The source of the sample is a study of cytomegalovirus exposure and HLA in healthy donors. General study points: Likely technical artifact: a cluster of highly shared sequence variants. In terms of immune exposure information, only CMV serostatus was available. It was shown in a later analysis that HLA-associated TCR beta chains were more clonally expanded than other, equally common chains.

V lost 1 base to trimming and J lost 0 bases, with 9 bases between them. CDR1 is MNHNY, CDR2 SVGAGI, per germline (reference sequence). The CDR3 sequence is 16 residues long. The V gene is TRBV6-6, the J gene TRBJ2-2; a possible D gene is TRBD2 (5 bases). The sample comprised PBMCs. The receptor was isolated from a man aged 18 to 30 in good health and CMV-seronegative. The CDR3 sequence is CASSYYVLANTGELFF. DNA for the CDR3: TGTGCCAGCAGTTACTACGTACTAGCGAACACCGGGGAGCTGTTTTTT.